The 25 T cell receptor beta chains below were found in one sample sequenced in a study. Libraries were prepared by immunoSEQ multiplex PCR; TCRdb keeps only in-frame clonotypes and omits some of them. This table has 45,000 to 60,000 clones, approximately 95% appearing once. Source material: PBMCs. Receptors originate from a man in his forties with rheumatoid arthritis.

This chain links TRBV7-3 with TRBJ2-3; 7 nucleotides match TRBD1. CDR3 size: 13 residues. V shed 5 bases, J shed 6 bases, and the junction held 5 bases outside the gene matches. Germline CDR1 reads SGHTA; CDR2 reads FQGTGA. The CDR3 coding sequence is TGTGCCAGCAGCCCAGCGACAGGGGATACGCAGTATTTT. Amino acid sequence: CASSPATGDTQYF.

The CDR3 loop is CASSELRGLNSPLHF. The CDR3, as DNA: TGCGCCAGCAGTGAGTTGCGGGGTTTGAATTCACCCCTCCACTTT. V is TRBV10-2 and J is TRBJ1-6; D is unclear. The CDR3 loop spans 15 amino acids. V was trimmed by 1 base and J by 7 bases, leaving 11 bases between them. CDR1 and CDR2 from the germline V gene are WSHSY and SAAADI.

The chain joins TRBV28 to TRBJ2-7, with D unclear. The length of the CDR3 is 17 residues. CDR1 MDHEN and CDR2 SYDVKM come from the germline V gene. Trimming cost V 2 bases and J 3 bases, with 20 bases left between them. CDR3 nucleotides: TGTGCCAGCAGTTTAACTTCGGCCCTTACACTTATCTACGAGCAGTACTTC. Protein: CASSLTSALTLIYEQYF.

The chain is built from TRBV5-4 and TRBJ2-3; D possibly corresponds to TRBD2 (7 bases). Trimming cost V 1 base and J 6 bases, with 15 bases left between them. The CDR3 sequence is 15 residues long. Germline CDR1 SGHNT, CDR2 YYREEE (reference sequence). CDR3 residues: CASSLWGGRFDTQYF. In DNA, the CDR3 is TGTGCCAGCAGCTTGTGGGGGGGCCGATTCGATACGCAGTATTTT.

The V gene is TRBV7-9, the J gene TRBJ1-3, with a weak D call TRBD1 (5 bases). The V end lost 4 bases, the J end lost 6 bases, and 19 bases lay between the germline ends. Looked up from germline, CDR1 is SEHNR and CDR2 is FQNEAQ (reference sequence). The CDR3 contains 16 residues. The CDR3 coding sequence is TGTGCCAGCAGCTCAGTGACGGGCGCAGGGTCAAACACCATATATTTT. It yields the protein CASSSVTGAGSNTIYF.

This chain connects TRBV7-2 to TRBJ2-4, with 7 bases fitting TRBD2. After removal of 1 base from V and 0 bases from J, the junction contained 9 bases not matched to a gene. Germline CDR1 and CDR2: SGHTA and FQGNSA. The CDR3 is made up of 18 amino acids. Here the CDR3 DNA reads TGTGCCAGCAGCTTAGGGAAGGCTAGCGGCCTAGCCAAAAACATTCAGTACTTC. Translation gives CASSLGKASGLAKNIQYF.

This sequence joins TRBV18 and TRBJ1-3, with D perhaps matching TRBD1 (6 bases). Germline V CDR1 and CDR2: KGHSH, LQKENI. This CDR3 comprises 17 residues. Trimming took off 3 bases at V and 10 bases at J, with 25 bases between the two ends. Here the CDR3 DNA reads TGTGCCAGCTCACCTAAAAGGACAGAGCGGGTGCGGTCGACCATATATTTT. It codes for CASSPKRTERVRSTIYF.

The chain joins TRBV7-3 to TRBJ2-7; 8 positions agree with TRBD2. CDR1 and CDR2 (germline): SGHTA, FQGTGA. Trimming cost V 4 bases and J 5 bases; bases outside gene matches: 10. The CDR3 spans 15 residues. In DNA, the CDR3 is TGTGCCAGCAGCTCATGGACTACGCGGGGGGACGAGCAGTACTTC. Protein: CASSSWTTRGDEQYF.

This chain links TRBV6-2 or TRBV6-3 with TRBJ1-6; the D is unclear. This CDR3 is 13 amino acids long. The ends were cut back, 5 bases at V and 7 bases at J, with 9 bases in the middle. Germline V lookup: CDR1 MNHEY, CDR2 SVGEGT. The chain's CDR3 is CASSRTANSPLHF. The CDR3 DNA is TGTGCCAGCAGTCGTACAGCCAATTCACCCCTCCACTTT.

The rearrangement uses TRBV5-1 and TRBJ1-2, with 10 bases that match TRBD1. The ends lost 4 bases at V and 4 bases at J; junction bases unmatched: 13. Germline values: CDR1 SGHRS, CDR2 YFSETQ. The CDR3 spans 17 residues. CDR3 nucleotide sequence: TGCGCCAGCAGCCCCCCGGGACAGGGGCGGGATCTCTATGGCTACACCTTC. It specifies CASSPPGQGRDLYGYTF.

V is TRBV6-5 and J is TRBJ1-1; 9 bases fit TRBD1. The CDR3 loop spans 13 amino acids. The germline gives CDR1 MNHEY, CDR2 SVGAGI. V shed 9 bases, J shed 4 bases, and the junction held 6 bases outside the gene matches. CDR3 in DNA: TGTGCCAGTTGGGACAGGGTCATCACTGAAGCTTTCTTT. Its protein product is CASWDRVITEAFF.

This chain connects TRBV30 to TRBJ2-7, with 7 bases aligning to TRBD1. V lost 0 bases to trimming and J lost 3 bases; unmatched junction nucleotides: 5. This CDR3 has 14 amino acids. From germline, CDR1 is GTSNPN and CDR2 SVGIG (reference sequence). In nucleotides, the CDR3 is TGTGCCTGGAGTGTACTGGCAGGGGGCTACGAGCAGTACTTC. It yields the protein CAWSVLAGGYEQYF.

In its sample, this clone was seen once. The CDR3 sequence: CASSQGSPYNEQFF. DNA for the CDR3: TGTGCCAGCAGCCAGGGGTCCCCCTACAATGAGCAGTTCTTC. The chain links TRBV14 to TRBJ2-1, with D uncertain. The CDR3 runs to 14 residues. In germline, CDR1 is SGHDN, CDR2 FVKESK. V shed 3 bases and J shed 2 bases, with 8 bases lying between them.

The chain recombines TRBV28 with TRBJ2-1; 8 bases are a match to TRBD1. The V gene's germline CDR1 is MDHEN and CDR2 SYDVKM. CDR3 length equals 15 residues. V lost 4 bases, J lost 6 bases, and 8 bases stayed unmatched. This CDR3 reads CASSSTGVVRNEQFF. CDR3 coding DNA: TGTGCCAGCAGTTCGACAGGGGTAGTTCGCAATGAGCAGTTCTTC.

This clone was detected once. The chain has TRBV6-4 and TRBJ2-1; D is ambiguous. Germline assignment: CDR1 MRHNA and CDR2 SNTAGT. The CDR3 sequence is 13 residues long. V was shortened by 2 bases and J by 2 bases, with 4 bases between the two germline ends. CDR3: CASSDGTYNEQFF. DNA for the CDR3: TGTGCCAGCAGTGACGGGACCTACAATGAGCAGTTCTTC.

The chain is built from TRBV19 and TRBJ2-5; a possible D gene is TRBD1 (5 bases). Looked up from germline, CDR1 is LNHDA and CDR2 is SQIVND (reference sequence). The CDR3 extends over 15 amino acids. Trimming left V 2 bases short and J 5 bases short, with 15 bases between. CDR3 amino acids: CASSIMQGRRETQYF. In DNA form, the CDR3 reads TGTGCCAGTAGTATAATGCAGGGCCGTCGGGAGACCCAGTACTTC. The full variable domain, in which reference TRBV19 and TRBJ2-5 provide the parts outside the CDR3, is DGGITQSPKYLFRKEGQNVTLSCEQNLNHDAMYWYRQDPGQGLRLIYYSQIVNDFQKGDIAEGYSVSREKKESFPLTVTSAQKNPTAFYLCASSIMQGRRETQYFGPGTRLLVL.

This chain connects TRBV30 to TRBJ1-2; TRBD1 might be the D (6 bases). The CDR3 loop spans 16 amino acids. Germline values: CDR1 GTSNPN, CDR2 SVGIG (reference sequence). Trimming pared 2 bases from V and 7 bases from J, leaving 23 bases between. The CDR3 DNA sequence: TGTGCCTGGAGTAAGGTTGGGACACTAATTCGCTCTGGCTACACCTTC. As protein: CAWSKVGTLIRSGYTF.

The chain is built from TRBV6-5 and TRBJ2-2; tentatively, D is TRBD1 (5 bases). CDR1 is MNHEY and CDR2 is SVGAGI in the germline V gene. The CDR3 extends over 15 amino acids. The V gene lost 5 bases and the J gene lost 1 base, with 11 bases spanning the gap. CDR3 nucleotides: TGTGCCAGCAGTCAGTGGCAGGGGAACACCGGGGAGCTGTTTTTT. It is translated as CASSQWQGNTGELFF.

The rearrangement links TRBV6-1 to TRBJ2-3; 8 bases fit TRBD2. This CDR3 contains 15 residues. J was trimmed by 4 bases and V by 0 bases; bases with no gene match: 3. Germline assignment: CDR1 MNHNS and CDR2 SASEGT. The DNA of the CDR3 is TGTGCCAGCAGTGAAGCCGCGGGAGGCGCAGATACGCAGTATTTT. It encodes CASSEAAGGADTQYF.

This clone was detected only once. The V gene is TRBV29-1, the J gene TRBJ1-1; the D gene is possibly TRBD1 (5 bases). CDR1 and CDR2 (germline): SQVTM, ANQGSEA. The V end was cut by 7 bases, the J end by 0 bases, with 15 bases between. This CDR3 region has 14 residues. The CDR3 DNA sequence: TGCAGCGCCAAGGACAATCCCATGAACACTGAAGCTTTCTTT. Protein sequence: CSAKDNPMNTEAFF.

The rearrangement uses TRBV18 and TRBJ2-7; D is perhaps TRBD2 (5 bases). V was trimmed by 0 bases and J by 0 bases, leaving 12 bases between them. The length of the CDR3 is 16 residues. CDR1 is KGHSH and CDR2 is LQKENI in the germline V gene. CDR3 bases: TGTGCCAGCTCACCACCGCTCGGGATCGGCTCCTACGAGCAGTACTTC. Translation: CASSPPLGIGSYEQYF.

In this sample, this clone turned up once. The chain is built from TRBV24-1 and TRBJ2-2; 8 nucleotides match TRBD1. This CDR3 region has 17 residues. V shed 3 bases and J 2 bases; nucleotides not matched to a gene: 7. Per germline, CDR1 KGHDR and CDR2 SFDVKD. CDR3 sequence: CATSDPPGTGNTGELFF. CDR3 DNA sequence: TGTGCCACCAGTGATCCTCCCGGGACAGGCAACACCGGGGAGCTGTTTTTT.

The chain carries TRBV11-2 and TRBJ2-5; D possibly corresponds to TRBD2 (5 bases). This CDR3 comprises 14 residues. Germline V CDR1 and CDR2: SGHAT, FQNNGV. V lost 2 bases and J lost 2, with 9 bases in between. The CDR3 coding sequence is TGTGCCAGCAGCTTATTGGAGCGGCAAGAGACCCAGTACTTC. It encodes CASSLLERQETQYF.

Here the CDR3 DNA reads TGTGCCAGCAACGCAGGGTCCTATGGCTACACCTTC. This encodes CASNAGSYGYTF. This chain links TRBV28 with TRBJ1-2, with D maybe TRBD1 (5 bases). Germline lookup yields CDR1 MDHEN and CDR2 SYDVKM. The CDR3 totals 12 residues. V was cut by 7 bases and J by 4 bases, with 10 bases left in between.

In DNA, the CDR3 is TGTGCCAGCAGCCAATGGTCTGAAGAGACCCAGTACTTC. Translated, it gives CASSQWSEETQYF. This rearrangement joins TRBV3-1 (or the pseudogene TRBV3-2) to TRBJ2-5; D call uncertain. Trimming stripped 2 bases from V and 3 bases from J, with 7 bases between. The CDR3 sequence is 13 residues long. Germline V gene sequence: CDR1 LGHDT, CDR2 YNNKEL (reference sequence).